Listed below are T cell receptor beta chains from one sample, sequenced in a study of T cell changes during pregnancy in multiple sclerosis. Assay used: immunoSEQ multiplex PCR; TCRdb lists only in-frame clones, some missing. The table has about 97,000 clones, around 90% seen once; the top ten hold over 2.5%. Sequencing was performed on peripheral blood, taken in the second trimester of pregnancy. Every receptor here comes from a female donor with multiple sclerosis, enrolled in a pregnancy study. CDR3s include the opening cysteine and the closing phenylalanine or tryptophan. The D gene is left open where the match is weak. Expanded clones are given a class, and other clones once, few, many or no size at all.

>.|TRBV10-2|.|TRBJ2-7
TGCGCCAGCAGTGCTCTGAGCGGGCTCAGCTCCTACGAGCAGTACTTC
CASSALSGLSSYEQYF
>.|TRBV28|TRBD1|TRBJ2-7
TGTGCCAGCAGTTCCCCGACAGGGGGCGGCTACGAGCAGTACTTC
CASSSPTGGGYEQYF
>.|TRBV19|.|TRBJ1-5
TGTGCCAGTGGGGCAGACCCAAGCAATCAGCCCCAGCATTTT
CASGADPSNQPQHF
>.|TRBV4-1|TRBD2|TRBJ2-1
TGCGCCAGCAGCCAAGTCCCTAGCGGGAGTATTGTGACCGACAATGAGCAGTTCTTC
CASSQVPSGSIVTDNEQFF
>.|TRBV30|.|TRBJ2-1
TGTGCCTGGGCGATGAGCGGGCACTCCTACAATGAGCAGTTCTTC
CAWAMSGHSYNEQFF
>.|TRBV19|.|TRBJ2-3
TGTGCCAGTAGTATCCCGCTCGGGAAGCCAGATACGCAGTATTTT
CASSIPLGKPDTQYF
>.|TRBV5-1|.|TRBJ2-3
TGCGCCAGCAGCTTCGGGGGAGATGATACGCAGTATTTT
CASSFGGDDTQYF
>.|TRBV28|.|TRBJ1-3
TGTGCCAGCAGTTTAGAGGTCTCTGGAAACACCATATATTTT
CASSLEVSGNTIYF
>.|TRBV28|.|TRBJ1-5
TGTGCCAGCATCCGGGACACTTCTCAGCCCCAGCATTTT
CASIRDTSQPQHF
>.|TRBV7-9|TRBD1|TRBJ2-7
TGTGCCAGCAGCTCAGACAGGGTCTCCTACGAGCAGTACTTC
CASSSDRVSYEQYF
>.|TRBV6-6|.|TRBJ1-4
TGTGCCAGCAGTTCCTACCTCCGAAATGAAAAACTGTTTTTT
CASSSYLRNEKLFF
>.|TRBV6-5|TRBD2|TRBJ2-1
TGTGCCAGCAGTACCTTAGCGGGATACTACAATGAGCAGTTCTTC
CASSTLAGYYNEQFF
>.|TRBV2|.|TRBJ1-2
TGTGCCAGCACGGAGGGAGGCCATGGCTACACCTTC
CASTEGGHGYTF
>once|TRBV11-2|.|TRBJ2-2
TGTGCCAGCAGCCGAGGGACATTTGCGAACACCGGGGAGCTGTTTTTT
CASSRGTFANTGELFF
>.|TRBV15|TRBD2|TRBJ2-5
TGTGCCACCAGCAGAGTCGTCCTAGCGGGCGGGGAGACCCAGTACTTC
CATSRVVLAGGETQYF
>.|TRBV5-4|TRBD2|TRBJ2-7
TGTGCCAGCAGCTTTAAACTAGCGGGAGACGAGCAGTACTTC
CASSFKLAGDEQYF
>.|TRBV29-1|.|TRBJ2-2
TGCAGCGCTGCTGGCGGGCTTAACACCGGGGAGCTGTTTTTT
CSAAGGLNTGELFF
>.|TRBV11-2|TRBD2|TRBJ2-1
TGTGCCAGCAGCTTAGGTGCGGGAGCAGGAAATGAGCAGTTCTTC
CASSLGAGAGNEQFF
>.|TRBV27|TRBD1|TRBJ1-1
TGTGCCAGCAGTTTCGACAGGGGAGACACTGAAGCTTTCTTT
CASSFDRGDTEAFF
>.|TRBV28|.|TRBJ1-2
TGTGGTCTACTAGGCAGCTATGGCTACACCTTC
CGLLGSYGYTF
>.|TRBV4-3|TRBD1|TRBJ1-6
TGCGCCAGCAGCCACCTCCCGGGACAGGGAGTTTCACCCCTCCACTTT
CASSHLPGQGVSPLHF
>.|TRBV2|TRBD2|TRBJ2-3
TGTGCCAGCAGTGATAAAGCGGGAGGGCGGGATACGCAGTATTTT
CASSDKAGGRDTQYF
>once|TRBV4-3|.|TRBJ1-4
TGCGCCAGCAGCCAATTGACAGCAACTAATGAAACACTGTTTTTT
CASSQLTATNETLFF
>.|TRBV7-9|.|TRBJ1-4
TGTGCCAGCCGGGGCGGGGGGCGATCAACTAATGAAAAACTGTTTTTT
CASRGGGRSTNEKLFF
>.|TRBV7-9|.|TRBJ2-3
TGTGCCAGCAGCTTAGAGATAGCTAGCGCGGGGACAGATACGCAGTATTTT
CASSLEIASAGTDTQYF
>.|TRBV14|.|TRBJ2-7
TGTGCCAGCAGCCAAGACGGCCAGGGCCGGTCCTACGAGCAGTACTTC
CASSQDGQGRSYEQYF
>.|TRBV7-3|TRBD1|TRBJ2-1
TGTGCCAGCAGCTTAACGGGACAGGGTAAGGATGAGCAGTTCTTC
CASSLTGQGKDEQFF
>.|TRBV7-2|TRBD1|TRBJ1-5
TGTGCCAGCAGCCGGGGACAGGGACGGAGTCAGCCCCAGCATTTT
CASSRGQGRSQPQHF
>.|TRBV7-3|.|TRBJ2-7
TGTGCCAGCAGCCCCGAGGGCCTAACTGAGCAGTACTTC
CASSPEGLTEQYF
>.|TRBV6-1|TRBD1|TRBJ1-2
TGTGCCAGCGAGCACTCTGGACAGGGTATCTACACCTTC
CASEHSGQGIYTF
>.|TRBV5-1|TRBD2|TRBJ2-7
TGCGCCAGCAGCGCCGGGACTAGCGGGAGCTTCGAGCAGTACTTC
CASSAGTSGSFEQYF
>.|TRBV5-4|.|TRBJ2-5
TGTGCCAGCAGCTCGGGACTGGAAGAGACCCAGTACTTC
CASSSGLEETQYF
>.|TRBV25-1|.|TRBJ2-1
TGTGCCAGCAGTGGGCTTTGGAATGAGCAGTTCTTC
CASSGLWNEQFF
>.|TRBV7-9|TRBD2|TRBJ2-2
TGTGTCCTCCCGGGGGGGGGTGCGAACACCGGGGAGCTGTTTTTT
CVLPGGGANTGELFF
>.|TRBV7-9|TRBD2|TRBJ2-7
TGTGCCAGCAGCTCCTTCCTAGCGGGAGGGCCAGACGAGCAGTACTTC
CASSSFLAGGPDEQYF
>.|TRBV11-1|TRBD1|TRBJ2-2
TGTGCCAGCAGCTCGCGACAGGGAACCGGGGAGCTGTTTTTT
CASSSRQGTGELFF
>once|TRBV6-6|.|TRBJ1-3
TGTGCCAGCACTCAGGTTCACACCATATATTTT
CASTQVHTIYF
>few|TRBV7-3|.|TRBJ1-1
TGTGCCAGCAGCGGGGGGTCCGGGATGGACACTGAAGCTTTCTTT
CASSGGSGMDTEAFF
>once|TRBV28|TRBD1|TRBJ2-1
TGTGCCAGCAGTTCTCGACAGGGGTCAAATGAGCAGTTCTTC
CASSSRQGSNEQFF
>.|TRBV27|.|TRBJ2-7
TGTGCCAGCAGTTTATACACAGGGTTCACCTACGAGCAGTACTTC
CASSLYTGFTYEQYF
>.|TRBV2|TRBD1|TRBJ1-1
TGTGCCAGCAGGGAAGGGACAGCGAAGGGCTTGAACACTGAAGCTTTCTTT
CASREGTAKGLNTEAFF
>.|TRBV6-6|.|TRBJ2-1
TGTGCCAGCACCCAGGGTACCCACAATGAGCAGTTCTTC
CASTQGTHNEQFF
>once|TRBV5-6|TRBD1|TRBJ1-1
TGTGCCAGCAGCCGGGACAGGGACATCACTGAAGCTTTCTTT
CASSRDRDITEAFF
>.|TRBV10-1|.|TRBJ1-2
TGCGCCTGCTCCTCCGGGACATCTTATGGCTACACCTTC
CACSSGTSYGYTF
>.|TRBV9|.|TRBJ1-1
TGTGCCAGCAGCCCTTCCCCGTGGGAGCTTGGGGCTTTCTTT
CASSPSPWELGAFF
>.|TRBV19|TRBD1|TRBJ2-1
TGTGCCAGTAGTAGGCCGGGACAGTACTCCAATGAGCAGTTCTTC
CASSRPGQYSNEQFF
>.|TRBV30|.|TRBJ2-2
TGTGCCTGGAATACACACACCGGGACCGGGGAGCTGTTTTTT
CAWNTHTGTGELFF
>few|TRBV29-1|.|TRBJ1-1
TGCAGCGTTCGCGGCAGCATGAACACTGAAGCTTTCTTT
CSVRGSMNTEAFF